These 5 T cell receptor beta chains share one sample of origin, sequenced in a study of blood T cell repertoires in COVID-19. The assay was immunoSEQ multiplex PCR, and TCRdb's table has in-frame clones only and misses some. The repertoire holds 210,000 or so clones, with 80% to 85% as singletons. The sequencing sample was made of PBMCs or T cells enriched from blood (not recorded which). Receptors were obtained from a woman aged 45-59 years with acute COVID-19.

V usage is TRBV19 and J usage is TRBJ1-5; 7 nucleotides agree with TRBD1. V dropped 0 bases and J dropped 2; count of bases not matched to a gene: 13. The CDR3 length is 19 residues. In germline, CDR1 is LNHDA, CDR2 SQIVND (reference sequence). CDR3 coding DNA: TGTGCCAGTAGTATAGAGGGGCGGAGGGGGCGCTGGGGCAATCAGCCCCAGCATTTT. It translates to CASSIEGRRGRWGNQPQHF. The whole variable domain, remainder taken from reference TRBV19 and TRBJ1-5, is DGGITQSPKYLFRKEGQNVTLSCEQNLNHDAMYWYRQDPGQGLRLIYYSQIVNDFQKGDIAEGYSVSREKKESFPLTVTSAQKNPTAFYLCASSIEGRRGRWGNQPQHFGDGTRLSIL.

The chain has TRBV29-1 and TRBJ1-2, with D possibly TRBD1 on 6 matching bases. Trimming shortened V by 4 bases and J by 5 bases, and 11 bases separated the two germline ends. Germline CDR1 and CDR2: SQVTM and ANQGSEA. The CDR3 spans 12 residues. CDR3 sequence: CSVVGQGYGYTF. The CDR3 DNA follows: TGCAGCGTTGTAGGGCAGGGGTATGGCTACACCTTC.

This rearrangement joins TRBV5-1 to TRBJ2-7, with D unclear. V lost 0 bases and J lost 4, with 8 bases in between. The germline V gene encodes CDR1 SGHRS and CDR2 YFSETQ. The CDR3 totals 13 residues. CDR3 amino acids: CASSLGARYEQYF. The DNA for the CDR3 is TGCGCCAGCAGCTTGGGGGCACGTTACGAGCAGTACTTC.

The chain couples TRBV13 to TRBJ1-4, with 9 positions matching TRBD1. The CDR3 extends over 14 amino acids. Germline CDR1 PRHDT, CDR2 FYEKMQ (reference sequence). The V segment lost 3 bases and the J segment 7 bases; nucleotides outside the gene matches: 3. CDR3 protein: CASSFPGQGEKLFF. CDR3 DNA sequence: TGTGCCAGCAGCTTCCCGGGACAGGGTGAAAAACTGTTTTTT.

This CDR3 reads CSVESPGLKTGGNYEQYF. DNA for the CDR3: TGCAGCGTTGAGAGCCCGGGCTTAAAGACAGGGGGAAACTACGAGCAGTACTTC. This rearrangement joins TRBV29-1 to TRBJ2-7; 9 bases line up with TRBD1. The CDR3 contains 18 residues. The germline V gene encodes CDR1 SQVTM and CDR2 ANQGSEA. The V segment lost 3 bases and the J segment 3 bases; nucleotides outside the gene matches: 18.